The subject of this entry is one TCR beta chain. This entry comes from a study of T cells in Graves' hyperthyroidism and ophthalmopathy. On the study more broadly: Initial diagnosis, before any treatment, was when peripheral blood was collected.

There were TCR beta CDR3 regions amplified from RNA transcripts. RT-PCR in the first round (using the HTBI primer set) targeted the TCR CDR3. TCRdb re-called the multiplex PCR reads with MiXCR, one entry per CDR3 protein. Found here are around 340,000 distinct CDR3 sequences, 21% of them singletons; the top ten hold 50%. Each diagnosis drew on symptoms, thyroxine, TRAb, thyroid ultrasound and orbital computed tomography findings. Unmatched junction bases numbered 7, after V lost 6 bases and J lost 3 bases. The germline V gene has CDR1 SGHTA and CDR2 FQGTGA. This CDR3 contains 14 residues. The clonotype originates from a woman in her forties or fifties with Graves' hyperthyroidism. This chain links TRBV7-3 with TRBJ2-7; 8 bases align to TRBD1. The specimen sequenced was blood. CDR3 loop: CASRGTGPYYEQYF. The CDR3, as DNA: TGTGCCAGCAGGGGGACAGGTCCATACTACGAGCAGTACTTC.